The sequence of this T cell receptor beta chain was determined in a study of T-cell memory formation after mild COVID-19. Study-level points and caveats: Whereas later expanders leaned CD4+, clones contracting day 15 to 85 showed a balanced CD4/CD8 makeup.

This clonotype was seen many times. What it binds is unknown. TCRdb recomputed calls from the 5' RACE reads with MiXCR, one row per CDR3 protein. This table has approximately 390,000 distinct CDR3 sequences, approximately 15% appearing once. CDR1 and CDR2 (germline): SGHTA, FQGNSA. Trimming removed 6 bases from V and 0 bases from J, with 9 bases in between. The CDR3 loop spans 14 amino acids. Sequenced input: PBMCs or a T cell subset sorted from them (not recorded which). The clonotype originates from a man in his late teens or twenties who had mild COVID-19 (a few samples of this study predate the infection). Cell type and time point are not known. This chain links TRBV7-2 with TRBJ2-4; D might be TRBD1 or TRBD2, each matching 5 bases. CDR3 loop: CASRGTGAKNIQYF. CDR3 DNA sequence: TGTGCCAGCAGAGGGACCGGAGCCAAAAACATTCAGTACTTC.